The clone carrying this T cell receptor (beta chain) was counted ten times or more. Looked up from germline, CDR1 is SGHRS and CDR2 is YFSETQ. CDR3 length: 15 amino acids. J was trimmed by 4 bases and V by 3 bases; bases with no gene match: 2. TCRdb re-called the 5' RACE reads with MiXCR, one entry per CDR3 protein. The sample has under 45,000 distinct CDR3 sequences, less than 25% seen once. Treg sorting used a CD4+CD25+CD127-/low gate. The receptor comes from a female donor with breast cancer. V gene TRBV5-1 combines with J gene TRBJ2-6; 9 bases agree with TRBD1. Material for sequencing was Tregs sorted from blood. CDR3 residues: CASSWTGAGANVLTF. The DNA of the CDR3 is TGCGCCAGCAGCTGGACAGGGGCCGGGGCCAACGTCCTGACTTTC.